Listed here are 29 T cell receptor beta chains from one sample, sequenced in a study of T cell clonality in common variable immunodeficiency. Study results and limitations: In common variable immunodeficiency, TCR beta chains reportedly carried fewer deletions and N-nucleotide insertions.

Assay: immunoSEQ multiplex PCR; the TCRdb copy retains only in-frame clones and omits some. The specimen has 25,000 to 35,000 clones, none found just once. The antigens for these receptors are not known. The sequenced material came from peripheral blood mononuclear cells. All receptors derive from a human donor with common variable immunodeficiency.

With regard to this clone: The sequenced fragment ends 3 residues before the CDR3 boundary, so the rest is inferred from the germline J gene. J is TRBJ2-2 and V is TRBV23-1, with 7 bases identical to TRBD2. TRBV23-1 is an ORF, with its function uncertain. The CDR3 consists of 15 residues. The V segment lost 6 bases and the J segment 1 base; nucleotides outside the gene matches: 5. CDR3 loop: CASRGGRVNTGELFF. The sequenced CDR3 bases are TGCGCCAGCAGGGGGGGGAGGGTGAACACCGGGGAG.

This clone was seen many times. The observed sequence ends 3 residues before the CDR3 terminus, with the missing tail filled in from the germline J gene. The chain has TRBV5-1 and TRBJ1-1; 9 bases align to TRBD1. This CDR3 is 13 amino acids long. The germline V gene encodes CDR1 SGHRS and CDR2 YFSETQ. V lost 7 bases, J lost 4 bases, and 5 bases stayed unmatched. This CDR3 reads CASSQGAGTEAFF. The DNA read from the CDR3 is TGCGCCAGCTCACAGGGGGCTGGCACTGAA. Full variable domain (remainder filled in from reference TRBV5-1 and TRBJ1-1): KAGVTQTPRYLIKTRGQQVTLSCSPISGHRSVSWYQQTPGQGLQFLFEYFSETQRNKGNFPGRFSGRQFSNSRSEMNVSTLELGDSALYLCASSQGAGTEAFFGQGTRLTVV.

At least ten counts were recorded for this clone. The DNA ends 3 residues before the CDR3 does, and the rest of the CDR3 is filled in from the germline J gene. The chain combines TRBV6-8 with TRBJ2-1; a weak D match, TRBD2 (6 bases). Germline CDR1 reads MNHGY; CDR2 reads SAAAGT. There are 17 residues in the CDR3. Between the trimmed V and J ends, which lost 2 bases and 0 bases, there was a span of 14 bases. The sequenced part of the CDR3 DNA is TGTGCCAGCAGTTACCCAGTAGCGGTTAGCTCCTACAATGAG. It is translated as CASSYPVAVSSYNE. The full CDR3 is CASSYPVAVSSYNEQFF.

This clone has a count of ten or more. The read terminates 3 residues ahead of where the CDR3 ends, so the germline J gene completes it. The V call is TRBV6-2 or TRBV6-3, the J call TRBJ2-1, with D possibly being TRBD2 (6 bases). This CDR3 is 13 amino acids long. Germline-derived CDR1 and CDR2 are MNHEY and SVGEGT. V lost 4 bases and J lost 9, with 13 bases in between. CDR3 sequence reads: CASSLGMGLEQFF. Partial CDR3 DNA: TGTGCCAGCAGTTTGGGGATGGGACTTGAG.

This clone has more than one count but fewer than ten. The sequenced part of the CDR3 DNA is TGTGCCAGCTCACCACCAACTAGCGGTACGAGGAACAATGAG. It specifies CASSPPTSGTRNNE. The full-length CDR3 reads as CASSPPTSGTRNNEQFF. The chain links TRBV18 to TRBJ2-1; 8 bases are shared with TRBD2. The read falls 3 residues short of the CDR3 end, and the missing part is taken from the germline J gene. The CDR3 totals 17 residues. Per germline, CDR1 KGHSH and CDR2 LQKENI. V was pared by 0 bases and J by 5 bases, with 9 bases of the junction left unmatched.

This clone was picked up many times. The read is 3 residues too short to cover the CDR3 end, so that end is filled in from the germline J gene. The chain is built from TRBV18 and TRBJ2-3; 9 bases match TRBD2. V was pared by 1 base and J by 3 bases, with 8 bases of the junction left unmatched. CDR1 is KGHSH and CDR2 is LQKENI in the germline V gene. This CDR3 region has 17 residues. Here the CDR3 reads CASSPRSSGMSTDTQYF. CDR3 DNA, as far as it was read: TGTGCCAGCTCACCACGTTCTAGCGGGATGAGTACAGATACG.

With respect to this clone: The read finishes 3 residues shy of the CDR3 end, and the germline J gene is used to complete it. V and J are TRBV7-2 and TRBJ1-2, with a possible D match to TRBD1 (5 bases). The CDR3 spans 12 residues. From germline, CDR1 is SGHTA and CDR2 FQGNSA. CDR3 bases read: TGTGCCAGCAGCTTTCCAGGGAGAGGC. Its protein product is CASSFPGRG. The complete CDR3 sequence is CASSFPGRGYTF.

This clone has at least ten counts. Sequencing ends 3 residues short of the CDR3 end; the germline J gene provides the rest. The genes are TRBV5-1 and TRBJ2-5; D might be TRBD2 (5 bases). The V gene lost 4 bases and the J gene lost 3 bases, with 16 bases spanning the gap. Per the germline V gene, CDR1 is SGHRS and CDR2 is YFSETQ. The CDR3 has 15 residues. CDR3 DNA (partial): TGCGCCAGCAGCACCCATGGCGAGAGGGAAGAGACC. Residues: CASSTHGEREET. The whole CDR3 is CASSTHGEREETQYF.

This clone was seen at least ten times. The read terminates 3 residues ahead of where the CDR3 ends, so the germline J gene completes it. The genes are TRBV5-6 and TRBJ2-5, with D unclear. The germline V gene has CDR1 SGHDT and CDR2 YYEEEE. There are 13 residues in the CDR3. Trimming removed 4 bases at V and 2 bases at J, with 9 bases between. The part of the CDR3 DNA that was read is TGTGCCAGCAGCCCTGACACGCAAGAGACC. Protein: CASSPDTQET. The CDR3 in full is CASSPDTQETQYF.

This clone was counted at least ten times. The observed sequence ends 3 residues before the CDR3 terminus, with the missing tail filled in from the germline J gene. The chain uses TRBV7-9 and TRBJ2-1; TRBD1 aligns across 8 bases. The CDR3 runs to 14 residues. Trimming removed 1 base from V and 6 bases from J; junction bases left unmatched: 2. The germline CDR1 and CDR2 sequences are SEHNR and FQNEAQ (reference sequence). This CDR3 is CASSLEDRVNEQFF. Incomplete CDR3 DNA: TGTGCCAGCAGCTTAGAGGACAGGGTCAATGAG.

This clone has at least ten counts. The DNA ends 3 residues before the CDR3 does, and the rest of the CDR3 is filled in from the germline J gene. J is TRBJ2-1 and V is TRBV19, with D unresolved. Per germline, CDR1 LNHDA and CDR2 SQIVND (reference sequence). Trimming left V 6 bases short and J 5 bases short, with 5 bases between. This CDR3 comprises 11 residues. CDR3 in amino acids: CASRYHNEQFF. The sequenced part of the CDR3 DNA is TGTGCCAGTAGGTATCACAATGAG. The full variable domain, completed using reference TRBV19 and TRBJ2-1, is DGGITQSPKYLFRKEGQNVTLSCEQNLNHDAMYWYRQDPGQGLRLIYYSQIVNDFQKGDIAEGYSVSREKKESFPLTVTSAQKNPTAFYLCASRYHNEQFFGPGTRLTVL.

This clone was picked up many times. Read coverage stops 3 residues before the CDR3 terminus; the germline J gene supplies the remainder. The V call is TRBV14, the J call TRBJ1-4; D gene ambiguous. Germline CDR1 SGHDN, CDR2 FVKESK. CDR3 length: 16 residues. The V gene lost 1 base and the J gene lost 0 bases, with 9 bases spanning the gap. The sequenced part of the CDR3 DNA is TGTGCCAGCAGCCAAGTTGCCAGCGCAACTAATGAAAAA. Protein: CASSQVASATNEK. In full, the CDR3 reads CASSQVASATNEKLFF.

As regards this clone: Coverage ceases 3 residues before the CDR3 finishes, and the germline J gene fills in the end. V and J are TRBV20-1 and TRBJ2-7; TRBD2 matches 8 bases. Per germline, CDR1 DFQATT and CDR2 SNEGSKA (reference sequence). CDR3 length equals 15 residues. V was clipped by 3 bases and J by 4 bases; unmatched bases: 11. The part of the CDR3 DNA that was read is TGCAGTGCTAGGGAGATGGGCGGGAGGCGGTACGAG. Its protein is CSAREMGGRRYE. The entire CDR3 sequence reads CSAREMGGRRYEQYF.

CDR3 amino acids: CASSRDRERTPLHF. The sequenced CDR3 bases are TGTGCCAGTAGTAGGGACAGGGAGCGGACACCC. The J gene is TRBJ1-6, the V gene TRBV19, with TRBD1 identical over 9 bases. The read is 3 residues too short to cover the CDR3 end, so that end is filled in from the germline J gene. The CDR3 has 14 amino acids. Germline V lookup: CDR1 LNHDA, CDR2 SQIVND (reference sequence). J gave up 11 bases and V 4 bases, and 6 bases lay outside the gene matches.

In regard to this clone: The read ends 3 residues early relative to the CDR3; the germline J gene fills the gap. The chain is built from TRBV19 and TRBJ2-7, with D possibly matching TRBD2 (5 bases). Trimming shortened V by 5 bases and J by 6 bases, and 17 bases separated the two germline ends. CDR3 size: 14 residues. Germline V lookup: CDR1 LNHDA, CDR2 SQIVND (reference sequence). CDR3 amino acids: CASSAPETRAEQYF. CDR3 bases read: TGTGCCAGTAGTGCCCCGGAGACGCGGGCCGAG.

This clone appeared many times. The CDR3 is cut off 3 residues early in the read; its end comes from the germline J gene. This rearrangement joins TRBV14 to TRBJ1-4; D perhaps matches TRBD1 (5 bases). This CDR3 region has 17 residues. Trimming pared 4 bases from V and 3 bases from J, leaving 18 bases between. CDR1 and CDR2 from the germline V gene are SGHDN and FVKESK. The CDR3 sequence is CASSREIPRASNEKLFF. Partial CDR3 DNA: TGTGCCAGCAGCCGCGAAATTCCCAGGGCCTCTAATGAAAAA.

This clone was picked up a small number of times. The sequenced part of the CDR3 DNA is TGTGCCAGTAGTATAGGGACTAGCGGGAGCACG. Amino acids: CASSIGTSGST. The full CDR3 reads CASSIGTSGSTQYF. V usage is TRBV19 and J usage is TRBJ2-3, with TRBD2 matching over 13 bases. The CDR3 extends 3 residues past the end of the read, so its final part is completed from the germline J gene. This CDR3 contains 14 residues. The germline gives CDR1 LNHDA, CDR2 SQIVND (reference sequence).

This clone was seen more than once but under ten times. Read coverage stops 3 residues before the CDR3 terminus; the germline J gene supplies the remainder. The gene calls are TRBV19 and TRBJ1-1; 12 nucleotides align to TRBD1. Germline V gene data show CDR1 as LNHDA and CDR2 as SQIVND (reference sequence). V was clipped by 6 bases and J by 6 bases; unmatched bases: 8. The CDR3 totals 15 residues. The sequenced CDR3 bases are TGTGCCAGTAGGGAGGGGACAGGGGGCTTCCCTGAA. Residues: CASREGTGGFPE. The whole CDR3 is CASREGTGGFPEAFF.

This clone was observed a handful of times. The read is 3 residues too short to cover the CDR3 end, so that end is filled in from the germline J gene. The V and J genes are TRBV7-8 and TRBJ2-1; TRBD1 matches at 7 bases. The V gene's germline CDR1 is SGHVS and CDR2 FQNEAQ. The V and J ends lost 2 bases and 5 bases, in that order; junction bases with no gene match: 9. There are 16 residues in the CDR3. Partial CDR3 DNA: TGTGCCAGCAGCTTACCCTCGACAGGGACGAACAATGAG. The encoded protein is CASSLPSTGTNNE. The CDR3 in its entirety is CASSLPSTGTNNEQFF.

This clone was detected only a few times. The CDR3 goes on 3 residues after the read ends, and that part is filled in from the germline J gene. The chain has TRBV7-8 and TRBJ2-7; 8 positions match TRBD2. This CDR3 has 15 amino acids. Trimming took 4 bases from V and 2 from J; bases not matched to a gene: 7. Germline CDR1 and CDR2: SGHVS and FQNEAQ. The chain's CDR3 is CASSSTERETYEQYF. Partial CDR3 DNA: TGTGCCAGCAGCTCGACGGAGCGGGAGACCTACGAG.

This clone was seen ten or more times. The observed sequence ends 3 residues before the CDR3 terminus, with the missing tail filled in from the germline J gene. The chain links TRBV20-1 to TRBJ2-3; D is possibly TRBD1 (6 bases). V was trimmed by 3 bases and J by 0 bases, leaving 13 bases between them. The V gene's germline CDR1 is DFQATT and CDR2 SNEGSKA (reference sequence). The CDR3 is 15 residues long. The sequenced CDR3 bases are TGCAGTGCTAGTATAAGACAGGCTAGCACAGATACG. Its translation: CSASIRQASTDT. The whole CDR3 protein reads CSASIRQASTDTQYF.

As regards this clone: The sequenced fragment ends 3 residues before the CDR3 boundary, so the rest is inferred from the germline J gene. The chain links TRBV7-6 to TRBJ1-3; TRBD1 might be the D (5 bases). The CDR3 loop spans 14 amino acids. The V gene lost 1 base and the J gene lost 3 bases, with 7 bases spanning the gap. Germline CDR1 SGHVS, CDR2 FNYEAQ. Partial CDR3 DNA: TGTGCCAGCAGCTTAGAAGGGGATGGAAACACC. Protein sequence: CASSLEGDGNT. The entire CDR3 protein reads CASSLEGDGNTIYF.

Worth noting for this clone: The read is 3 residues too short to cover the CDR3 end, so that end is filled in from the germline J gene. The chain links TRBV7-9 to TRBJ1-3, with D tentatively TRBD1 (5 bases). Germline V lookup: CDR1 SEHNR, CDR2 FQNEAQ (reference sequence). Trimming took off 5 bases at V and 2 bases at J, with 10 bases between the two ends. CDR3 length: 14 residues. The CDR3 region is CASSLREAGNTIYF. CDR3 DNA, as far as it was read: TGTGCCAGCAGCCTCAGGGAAGCTGGAAACACC.

In its sample, this clone was seen many times. The CDR3 is cut off 3 residues early in the read; its end comes from the germline J gene. The rearrangement uses TRBV19 and TRBJ2-3; TRBD1 might be the D (6 bases). The CDR3 has 16 amino acids. Germline V gene data show CDR1 as LNHDA and CDR2 as SQIVND (reference sequence). V lost 0 bases and J lost 1, with 11 bases in between. The sequenced CDR3 bases are TGTGCCAGTAGTATAGATCCGTACAGGGGCACAGATACG. It specifies CASSIDPYRGTDT. The full CDR3 is CASSIDPYRGTDTQYF.

This clone appeared many times. Read coverage stops 3 residues before the CDR3 terminus; the germline J gene supplies the remainder. The chain is built from TRBV10-3 and TRBJ1-5, with 11 bases lining up with TRBD1. With V trimmed by 6 bases and J by 2 bases, 12 bases remained unmatched. Germline V gene sequence: CDR1 ENHRY, CDR2 SYGVKD. The CDR3 is 18 amino acids. Partial CDR3 DNA: TGTGCCATCAGCCCCGGGACAGGGGGATTCTCGGGCAATCAGCCC. It yields the protein CAISPGTGGFSGNQP. The CDR3 reads in full as CAISPGTGGFSGNQPQHF.

In this sample, this clone turned up many times. The CDR3 extends 3 residues past the end of the read, so its final part is completed from the germline J gene. The J gene is TRBJ1-5, the V gene TRBV19; tentatively, D is TRBD1 (6 bases). This CDR3 is built from 16 residues. Trimming removed 6 bases from V and 3 bases from J, with 18 bases in between. Germline V lookup: CDR1 LNHDA, CDR2 SQIVND (reference sequence). The CDR3 DNA, read in part, is TGTGCCAGTAGCCTAGTAGCGCAGGGGTTCAATCAGCCC. Its translation: CASSLVAQGFNQP. The CDR3 in its entirety is CASSLVAQGFNQPQHF.

This clone was picked up many times. The read comes to an end 3 residues before the CDR3 does, leaving the germline J gene to fill in the end. This rearrangement joins TRBV18 to TRBJ1-2, with a possible D match to TRBD1 (6 bases). Germline V lookup: CDR1 KGHSH, CDR2 LQKENI. This CDR3 contains 17 residues. Trimming pared 3 bases from V and 0 bases from J, leaving 17 bases between. This chain's CDR3 is CASSPEMLGASNYGYTF. The part of the CDR3 DNA that was read is TGTGCCAGCTCACCCGAGATGTTGGGGGCGTCTAACTATGGC.

This clone was counted at least ten times. Sequencing ends 3 residues short of the CDR3 end; the germline J gene provides the rest. The J gene is TRBJ2-2, the V gene TRBV11-3; the D gene is possibly TRBD1 (5 bases). V lost 4 bases and J 1 base, leaving 7 bases between the germline ends. The CDR3 sequence is 14 residues long. Germline values: CDR1 SGHNT, CDR2 YENEEA. The sequenced CDR3 bases are TGTGCCAGCAGCTGGACAATGAACACCGGGGAG. As protein: CASSWTMNTGE. The CDR3 reads in full as CASSWTMNTGELFF.

This clone came up many times. The CDR3 extends 3 residues past the end of the read, so its final part is completed from the germline J gene. This chain uses TRBV20-1 with TRBJ1-6; TRBD1 might be the D (6 bases). V lost 1 base and J lost 7, with 11 bases in between. The germline gives CDR1 DFQATT, CDR2 SNEGSKA (reference sequence). CDR3 length: 14 residues. The CDR3: CSARAQTGNSPLHF. The sequenced CDR3 bases are TGCAGTGCTAGAGCCCAAACAGGGAATTCACCC.